The T cell receptor (beta chain) described here comes from a study of breast tumors, draining lymph nodes, adjacent tissues. Study outcomes and limitations: Tumor and nontumor repertoires were significantly more similar in luminal-like than in basal-like breast cancer. Tumor T cell lymph node origin was a supported hypothesis, not proven.

Trimming cost V 5 bases and J 5 bases; bases outside gene matches: 11. The germline V gene has CDR1 SGHVS and CDR2 FNYEAQ. CDR3 length: 15 amino acids. This clonotype has a count of ten or more. Its antigen is not known. Each CDR3 protein is one row after TCRdb ran MiXCR on the multiplex PCR reads. The repertoire holds nearly 110,000 distinct CDR3 sequences, with more than 25% as singletons. Samples came from axillary lymph nodes draining the breast cancer. Sequencing input: axillary lymph node tissue. The TCR was taken from a female donor with breast cancer. Some clones in this sample may be carry-over from other donors' samples. V is TRBV7-6 and J is TRBJ2-5, with 7 bases identical to TRBD2. DNA for the CDR3: TGTGCCAGCAGCCGTCCGGGGGGAGTAGGTGAGACCCAGTACTTC. Encoded protein: CASSRPGGVGETQYF.